Below, 8 T cell receptor beta chains from the same sample are listed, as sequenced in a study of blood T cell repertoires in COVID-19. Method: immunoSEQ multiplex PCR; TCRdb's copy keeps in-frame clones and lacks some. The profile covers some 190,000 clones, with about 78% appearing a single time and more than 6.5% taken by the ten largest. Sequences were obtained from peripheral blood. These receptors were obtained from a woman between 50 and 59 years old with active or convalescent COVID-19.

The V call is TRBV11-3, the J call TRBJ2-1; 9 bases align to TRBD2. Germline CDR1 reads SGHNT; CDR2 reads YENEEA. This CDR3 has 15 residues. V lost 5 bases, J lost 7 bases, and 9 bases stayed unmatched. The CDR3 bases are TGTGCCAGCAGCCCCGGGGGCGGGAGGGGTAATGAGCAGTTCTTC. Its translation is CASSPGGGRGNEQFF.

This clone was detected a few times. The chain employs TRBV6-1 and TRBJ2-3; D is possibly TRBD2 (6 bases). CDR1 MNHNS and CDR2 SASEGT come from the germline V gene. The CDR3 is made up of 15 amino acids. Trimming took off 2 bases at V and 2 bases at J, with 11 bases between the two ends. The CDR3 DNA follows: TGTGCCAGCAGTGAAACTCGCGGGGTCACAGATACGCAGTATTTT. Its protein product is CASSETRGVTDTQYF.

CDR3 nucleotide sequence: TGTGCCAGCAGCTTAGATTCGGCAGGGTGGGCTGAAGCTTTCTTT. It encodes CASSLDSAGWAEAFF. The gene calls are TRBV7-8 and TRBJ1-1; perhaps TRBD1 as D (5 bases). CDR3 size: 15 residues. Germline-derived CDR1 and CDR2 are SGHVS and FQNEAQ. Deletions cut 1 base from V and 6 bases from J, with 15 bases between.

V usage is TRBV5-1 and J usage is TRBJ2-3; 9 bases agree with TRBD1. This CDR3 is built from 17 residues. V lost 4 bases and J lost 0; bases outside the gene matches: 9. Germline assignment: CDR1 SGHRS and CDR2 YFSETQ. The CDR3 is CASSQTPGTGSTDTQYF. CDR3 sequence (DNA): TGCGCCAGCAGCCAGACCCCCGGGACAGGGAGCACAGATACGCAGTATTTT.

The CDR3 sequence: CASSKTGLGEQYF. DNA of the CDR3: TGTGCCAGCAGTAAGACAGGGTTGGGCGAGCAGTACTTC. The rearrangement links TRBV2 to TRBJ2-7, with 7 bases fitting TRBD1. Unmatched junction bases numbered 7, after V lost 5 bases and J lost 6 bases. The CDR3 spans 13 residues. Per germline, CDR1 SNHLY and CDR2 FYNNEI.

The V gene is TRBV14, the J gene TRBJ2-7; possibly TRBD2 for D (6 bases). The CDR3 contains 14 residues. Germline V gene data show CDR1 as SGHDN and CDR2 as FVKESK. Trimming stripped 2 bases from V and 3 bases from J, with 11 bases between. The CDR3 is CASSQRRGFYEQYF. CDR3 nucleotide sequence: TGTGCCAGCAGCCAAAGGCGGGGATTCTACGAGCAGTACTTC.

The genes are TRBV5-1 and TRBJ1-1; a possible D gene is TRBD1 (5 bases). This CDR3 is built from 15 residues. V lost 0 bases and J 3 bases, leaving 12 bases between the germline ends. Germline V gene data show CDR1 as SGHRS and CDR2 as YFSETQ. In DNA, the CDR3 is TGCGCCAGCAGCTTGGGTCGCAGGGATGACACTGAAGCTTTCTTT. Translated: CASSLGRRDDTEAFF.

The gene calls are TRBV24-1 and TRBJ1-1, with a tentative D call TRBD1 (6 bases). Germline V gene lookup returns CDR1 KGHDR and CDR2 SFDVKD. The CDR3 length is 14 residues. Trimming removed 4 bases at V and 6 bases at J, with 14 bases between. The CDR3 loop reads CATSDQTGPAEAFF. DNA for the CDR3: TGTGCCACCAGTGACCAAACAGGGCCGGCTGAAGCTTTCTTT.